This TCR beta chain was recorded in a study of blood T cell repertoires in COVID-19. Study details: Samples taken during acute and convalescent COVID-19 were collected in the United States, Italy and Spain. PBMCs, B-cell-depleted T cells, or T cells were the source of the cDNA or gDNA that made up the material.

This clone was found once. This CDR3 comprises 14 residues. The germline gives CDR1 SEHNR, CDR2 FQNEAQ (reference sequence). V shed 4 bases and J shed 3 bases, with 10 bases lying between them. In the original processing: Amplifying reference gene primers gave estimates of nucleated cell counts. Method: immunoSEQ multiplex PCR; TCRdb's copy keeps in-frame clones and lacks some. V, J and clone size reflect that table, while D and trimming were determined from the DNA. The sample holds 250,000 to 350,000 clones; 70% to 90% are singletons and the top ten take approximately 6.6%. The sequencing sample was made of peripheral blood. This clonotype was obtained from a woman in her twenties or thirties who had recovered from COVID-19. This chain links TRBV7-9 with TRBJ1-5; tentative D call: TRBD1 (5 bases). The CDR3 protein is CASSSSQDNQPQHF. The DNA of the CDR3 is TGTGCCAGCAGCTCTTCACAGGACAATCAGCCCCAGCATTTT.